A selection of T cell receptor beta chains follows, all from one sample in a study of vaccination effects on CD4 cells after COVID-19. These receptors lack a known antigen. The protocol was immunoSEQ multiplex PCR, while the TCRdb copy is restricted to in-frame clones and leaves out a portion. The table shows under 80,000 clones, with about 80% occurring only once. The source material was CD4+ T cells from PBMCs cultured with HCoV-OC43 spike peptides, sampled after COVID-19 vaccination. The receptor source for this set is a human donor who received a COVID-19 vaccine. Each CDR3 is given with its conserved first and last residue. A D gene is named only where the DNA matches it firmly.

d_gene: -; v_gene: TRBV2; j_gene: TRBJ1-4; CDR3aa: CASRVEINEKLFF
d_gene: -; v_gene: TRBV5-1; j_gene: TRBJ2-2; CDR3aa: CASSFISVTGELFF
d_gene: -; v_gene: TRBV6-1; j_gene: TRBJ1-2; CDR3aa: CASSEAWGGSYGYTF
d_gene: -; v_gene: TRBV3-1/TRBV3-2; j_gene: TRBJ1-1; CDR3aa: CASSHVRNTEAFF
d_gene: -; v_gene: TRBV18; j_gene: TRBJ1-2; CDR3aa: CASSPAGSYGYTF
d_gene: -; v_gene: TRBV5-1; j_gene: TRBJ2-1; CDR3aa: CASSLVVGAVNEQFF
d_gene: -; v_gene: TRBV5-1; j_gene: TRBJ1-5; CDR3aa: CASSLGQNQPQHF
d_gene: TRBD2; v_gene: TRBV5-1; j_gene: TRBJ2-5; CDR3aa: CASSLPAQAGGQTQYF
d_gene: TRBD1; v_gene: TRBV18; j_gene: TRBJ1-5; CDR3aa: CASSRTTGGGQPQHF
d_gene: -; v_gene: TRBV28; j_gene: TRBJ1-5; CDR3aa: CASSSLNNQPQHF
d_gene: TRBD2; v_gene: TRBV2; j_gene: TRBJ2-1; CDR3aa: CASRGLAGDNEQFF
d_gene: -; v_gene: TRBV11-2; j_gene: TRBJ2-1; CDR3aa: CASSPSDEQFF
d_gene: -; v_gene: TRBV27; j_gene: TRBJ1-5; CDR3aa: CASSFMQGSNQPQHF
d_gene: -; v_gene: TRBV19; j_gene: TRBJ1-2; CDR3aa: CASSIITDRGYGYTF
d_gene: -; v_gene: TRBV2; j_gene: TRBJ1-2; CDR3aa: CASSVESQPYGYTF
d_gene: -; v_gene: TRBV29-1; j_gene: TRBJ1-1; CDR3aa: CSAATPTVVHTEAFF
d_gene: -; v_gene: TRBV15; j_gene: TRBJ2-3; CDR3aa: CATSRDPVRDTQYF
d_gene: -; v_gene: TRBV7-2; j_gene: TRBJ2-2; CDR3aa: CASSPTTWAPGELFF
d_gene: TRBD1; v_gene: TRBV6-5; j_gene: TRBJ1-5; CDR3aa: CASGGENQPQHF
d_gene: TRBD2; v_gene: TRBV7-2; j_gene: TRBJ2-5; CDR3aa: CASSAGGIGETQYF
d_gene: -; v_gene: TRBV5-1; j_gene: TRBJ1-3; CDR3aa: CASSLMGVIAGNTIYF
d_gene: -; v_gene: TRBV18; j_gene: TRBJ1-4; CDR3aa: CASSPNVGQEKLFF
d_gene: TRBD1; v_gene: TRBV2; j_gene: TRBJ1-1; CDR3aa: CASSRDRVGGTEAFF
d_gene: TRBD1; v_gene: TRBV28; j_gene: TRBJ1-5; CDR3aa: CASRVQGGNQPQHF
d_gene: TRBD1; v_gene: TRBV7-3; j_gene: TRBJ1-2; CDR3aa: CASSLRQGGGYTF
d_gene: -; v_gene: TRBV9; j_gene: TRBJ1-6; CDR3aa: CASSVDAVSNSPLHF
d_gene: TRBD2; v_gene: TRBV5-6; j_gene: TRBJ2-3; CDR3aa: CASSGTSGVKDTQYF
d_gene: -; v_gene: TRBV19; j_gene: TRBJ2-3; CDR3aa: CASSHADTQYF
d_gene: -; v_gene: TRBV3-1/TRBV3-2; j_gene: TRBJ2-1; CDR3aa: CASSQGTANEQFF
d_gene: -; v_gene: TRBV4-3; j_gene: TRBJ2-1; CDR3aa: CASSQDRARGPHNEQFF
d_gene: -; v_gene: TRBV5-4; j_gene: TRBJ2-5; CDR3aa: CASSEMTGDQETQYF
d_gene: -; v_gene: TRBV5-6; j_gene: TRBJ1-4; CDR3aa: CASSVRQNEKLFF
d_gene: -; v_gene: TRBV3-1/TRBV3-2; j_gene: TRBJ1-5; CDR3aa: CASSQAPGASNQPQHF
d_gene: -; v_gene: TRBV21-1; j_gene: TRBJ2-5; CDR3aa: CASSGSNGAYQETQYF
d_gene: -; v_gene: TRBV3-1/TRBV3-2; j_gene: TRBJ2-5; CDR3aa: CASSQGAPASGKTQYF
d_gene: TRBD1; v_gene: TRBV2; j_gene: TRBJ1-5; CDR3aa: CASSDRVFQPQHF
d_gene: TRBD1; v_gene: TRBV5-1; j_gene: TRBJ1-2; CDR3aa: CASSQQPGQSYGYTF
d_gene: -; v_gene: TRBV19; j_gene: TRBJ2-1; CDR3aa: CASSDRVSSYNEQFF
d_gene: TRBD1; v_gene: TRBV5-1; j_gene: TRBJ2-4; CDR3aa: CASSRLASGQGHKNIQYF
d_gene: -; v_gene: TRBV15; j_gene: TRBJ2-4; CDR3aa: CATSRDVGVRTKNIQYF
d_gene: TRBD1; v_gene: TRBV5-1; j_gene: TRBJ1-2; CDR3aa: CASSFTFPGGADFYGYTF
d_gene: TRBD1; v_gene: TRBV9; j_gene: TRBJ1-2; CDR3aa: CASTQTGTANYGYTF
d_gene: TRBD1; v_gene: TRBV9; j_gene: TRBJ1-2; CDR3aa: CASSVVGGGGYTF
d_gene: -; v_gene: TRBV5-6; j_gene: TRBJ1-3; CDR3aa: CASSLLQSSGNTIYF
d_gene: -; v_gene: TRBV4-1; j_gene: TRBJ1-3; CDR3aa: CASSQEGSRSGNTIYF
d_gene: -; v_gene: TRBV7-3; j_gene: TRBJ2-5; CDR3aa: CASSLIGGTRSETQYF
d_gene: -; v_gene: TRBV15; j_gene: TRBJ2-5; CDR3aa: CATSNWSGQAETQYF
d_gene: TRBD1; v_gene: TRBV7-3; j_gene: TRBJ1-2; CDR3aa: CASSPDRDYGYTF
d_gene: TRBD2; v_gene: TRBV19; j_gene: TRBJ2-1; CDR3aa: CASSIQRGAYNEQFF
d_gene: TRBD1; v_gene: TRBV2; j_gene: TRBJ1-6; CDR3aa: CASTAGGSPLHF
d_gene: -; v_gene: TRBV7-2; j_gene: TRBJ2-5; CDR3aa: CASSLVAGSGGVRETQYF
d_gene: -; v_gene: TRBV29-1; j_gene: TRBJ1-1; CDR3aa: CSVRTGNTEAFF
d_gene: -; v_gene: TRBV19; j_gene: TRBJ1-2; CDR3aa: CASQAQAGYGYTF
d_gene: -; v_gene: TRBV9; j_gene: TRBJ1-6; CDR3aa: CASSVEGGRMSPLHF
d_gene: -; v_gene: TRBV6-5; j_gene: TRBJ1-6; CDR3aa: CASSLETGYSALHF
d_gene: -; v_gene: TRBV6-2/TRBV6-3; j_gene: TRBJ1-1; CDR3aa: CASSYSYVGATEAFF